The 6 T cell receptor beta chains presented below share a single source sample, sequenced in a study of blood T cell repertoires in COVID-19. Measured with immunoSEQ multiplex PCR; TCRdb has only the in-frame clones, and not every one. The sample has around 120,000 clones; over 75% are singletons. The sample consisted of peripheral blood. The receptors here all came from a man of 80 years or more with acute or convalescent COVID-19.

V usage is TRBV28 and J usage is TRBJ1-2; 7 nucleotides align to TRBD1. This CDR3 comprises 13 residues. The V segment lost 10 bases and the J segment 6 bases; nucleotides outside the gene matches: 11. CDR1 and CDR2 from the germline V gene are MDHEN and SYDVKM. The CDR3 bases are TGTGCCACCAAGGGACAGCCTACGGATGGCTACACCTTC. As protein: CATKGQPTDGYTF.

This chain joins TRBV6-2 or TRBV6-3 and TRBJ2-3; 10 positions match TRBD2. This CDR3 comprises 16 residues. CDR1 is MNHEY and CDR2 is SVGEGT in the germline V gene. V trimming: 2 bases; J trimming: 5 bases; junction bases outside the gene matches: 7. The CDR3 is CASSYVAGGSGDTQYF. The DNA for the CDR3 is TGTGCCAGCAGTTACGTAGCGGGAGGCTCGGGAGATACGCAGTATTTT.

This clone turned up a few times. This same CDR3 is encoded by further DNA sequences in the sample. The rearrangement joins TRBV5-5 to TRBJ2-7, with TRBD1 matching over 10 bases. Germline lookup yields CDR1 SGHKS and CDR2 YYEKEE (reference sequence). The CDR3 runs to 15 residues. The ends lost 4 bases at V and 3 bases at J; junction bases unmatched: 7. CDR3 residues: CASSLAGTGVYEQYF. The CDR3 nucleotides are TGTGCCAGCAGCCTAGCCGGGACAGGGGTCTACGAGCAGTACTTC.

The V call is TRBV6-2 or TRBV6-3, the J call TRBJ1-1; no reliable D call. The CDR3 runs 16 residues. The germline V gene has CDR1 MNHEY and CDR2 SVGEGT. The V end was cut by 5 bases, the J end by 1 base, with 17 bases between. CDR3 bases: TGTGCCAGCAGTCCCCTCCAGGAGGTAAGGAACACTGAAGCTTTCTTT. It encodes CASSPLQEVRNTEAFF.

V usage is TRBV6-1 and J usage is TRBJ1-1; maybe TRBD1 (6 bases). Trimming shortened V by 2 bases and J by 1 base, and 11 bases separated the two germline ends. CDR3 length: 15 amino acids. Germline values: CDR1 MNHNS, CDR2 SASEGT. The CDR3 bases are TGTGCCAGCAGTGAATGGGACATCACGAACACTGAAGCTTTCTTT. This gives the protein CASSEWDITNTEAFF.

The rearrangement links TRBV7-8 to TRBJ1-1, with D perhaps matching TRBD1 (6 bases). Trimming pared 5 bases from V and 3 bases from J, leaving 16 bases between. CDR3 length: 15 residues. Germline CDR1 reads SGHVS; CDR2 reads FQNEAQ. CDR3 region: CASSEVGGRDTEAFF. CDR3 coding DNA: TGTGCCAGCAGCGAGGTTGGGGGCCGGGACACTGAAGCTTTCTTT.